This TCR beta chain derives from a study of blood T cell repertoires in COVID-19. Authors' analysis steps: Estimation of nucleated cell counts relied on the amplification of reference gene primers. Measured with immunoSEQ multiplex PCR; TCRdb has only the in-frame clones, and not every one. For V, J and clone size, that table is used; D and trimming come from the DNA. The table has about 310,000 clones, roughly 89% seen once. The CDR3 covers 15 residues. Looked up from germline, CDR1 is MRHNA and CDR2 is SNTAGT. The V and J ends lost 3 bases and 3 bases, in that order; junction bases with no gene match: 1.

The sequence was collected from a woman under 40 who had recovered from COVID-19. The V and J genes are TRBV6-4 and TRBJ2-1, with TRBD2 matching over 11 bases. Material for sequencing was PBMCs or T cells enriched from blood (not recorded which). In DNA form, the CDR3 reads TGTGCCAGCAGTGAGGGACTAGCGGTCTACAATGAGCAGTTCTTC. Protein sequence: CASSEGLAVYNEQFF.